A single TCR beta chain is shown here with its context. The antigen is undetermined. The data originate from a study of vaccination and CD4 T cells after COVID-19. The treatment was: roughly ten-day PBMC culture with coronavirus spike peptide pools or control peptides (ViraFEST assay). Germline values: CDR1 KGHDR, CDR2 SFDVKD. V shed 4 bases and J 2 bases; nucleotides not matched to a gene: 4. There are 15 residues in the CDR3. The Oncomine TCR Beta short-read assay was what sequenced the DNA obtained from cultured CD4+ T cells. MiXCR, applied by TCRdb to the PCR reads, yields one record per CDR3 protein. The sample includes fewer than 15,000 distinct CDR3 sequences, approximately 50% of them seen just once.

The gene calls are TRBV24-1 and TRBJ2-7; 10 nucleotides match TRBD1. Sequences were derived from CD4+ T cells from blood, cultured in vitro, sampled before SARS-CoV-2 vaccination. The origin of this receptor is a human donor who had recovered from COVID-19. In DNA form, the CDR3 reads TGTGCCACCAGTGAGGGACAGGGGTGGACCTACGAGCAGTACTTC. It codes for CATSEGQGWTYEQYF.